These T cell receptor beta chains were read from a single sample in a study of cytomegalovirus exposure and HLA in healthy donors. Generated by immunoSEQ multiplex PCR, the TCRdb table keeps only in-frame clones and is missing some. The table lists 150,000 to 200,000 clones, 80% to 90% of them singletons. Source material: PBMCs. Receptors were obtained from a man in his forties or fifties in good health and CMV-seropositive. The CDR3 runs from the conserved cysteine through the conserved F or W. A D gene is named only where the DNA matches it firmly. Part of the rows lack a size; the others show once, few, many or a class for expanded clones.

size | J | D | V | DNA | CDR3
- | TRBJ2-5 | TRBD1 | TRBV6-6 | TGTGCCAGCAGAACTACAGGGGGGAAAGAGACCCAGTACTTC | CASRTTGGKETQYF
once | TRBJ2-2 | - | TRBV2 | TGTGCCAGCAGTGAAGAGGACACCCTTCTCACCGGGGAGCTGTTTTTT | CASSEEDTLLTGELFF
- | TRBJ2-3 | TRBD2 | TRBV2 | TGTGCCAGCAGTGAACCGGCGGGGGGGCGCACAGATACGCAGTATTTT | CASSEPAGGRTDTQYF
- | TRBJ1-3 | TRBD1 | TRBV28 | TGTGCCAGCAGCCCTCCGGGACAGGGGATGAACACCATATATTTT | CASSPPGQGMNTIYF
- | TRBJ2-2 | TRBD2 | TRBV2 | TGTGCCAGCAGTGAAGGACTAGCGCAAGCCGGGGAGCTGTTTTTT | CASSEGLAQAGELFF
- | TRBJ1-1 | - | TRBV7-8 | TGTGCCAGCAGCTTAGTCTCAGACAGTGGAACTGAAGCTTTCTTT | CASSLVSDSGTEAFF
- | TRBJ2-1 | TRBD2 | TRBV9 | TGTGCCAGCAGCGTAGTTAGCGGGAGCCATGAGCAGTTCTTC | CASSVVSGSHEQFF
- | TRBJ2-3 | - | TRBV27 | TGTGCCAGCACCGGGTTCGACTCGCCAGCGGGTAGCACAGATACGCAGTATTTT | CASTGFDSPAGSTDTQYF
- | TRBJ1-5 | - | TRBV10-3 | TGTGCCATCAACTCCGGACAAGTCAATCAGCCCCAGCATTTT | CAINSGQVNQPQHF
- | TRBJ1-2 | TRBD1 | TRBV11-3 | TGTGCCAGCAGCGTCGACAGGGAGGATGGCTACACCTTC | CASSVDREDGYTF
- | TRBJ2-5 | - | TRBV6-1 | TGTGCCACAAGGACCGAAGGGGGGGAAGAGACCCAGTACTTC | CATRTEGGEETQYF
- | TRBJ2-2 | - | TRBV6-6 | TGTGCCAGCAGTTATCAAGGGGTGGCGAACACCGGGGAGCTGTTTTTT | CASSYQGVANTGELFF
- | TRBJ2-2 | - | TRBV7-9 | TGTGCCAGCAGCTTAGGACTCCTGACCGGGGAGCTGTTTTTT | CASSLGLLTGELFF
- | TRBJ1-1 | - | TRBV5-6 | TGTGCCAGCAGCTGGACAGTTGAAGGGACTGAAGCTTTCTTT | CASSWTVEGTEAFF
- | TRBJ1-5 | - | TRBV4-1 | TGCGCCAGCAGCCAAGCCGAGGGCGCGGGCAATCAGCCCCAGCATTTT | CASSQAEGAGNQPQHF
- | TRBJ2-1 | TRBD1 | TRBV25-1 | TGTGCCAGCACTTTAGGACAGGGGGACAATGAGCAGTTCTTC | CASTLGQGDNEQFF
- | TRBJ2-3 | - | TRBV27 | TGTGCCAGCAGTCCTTTGGGGGGAGATACGCAGTATTTT | CASSPLGGDTQYF
- | TRBJ2-1 | TRBD2 | TRBV5-1 | TGCGCCAGCAGCTTCAGCGGGGGCTCCTACAATGAGCAGTTCTTC | CASSFSGGSYNEQFF
once | TRBJ2-1 | TRBD2 | TRBV6-5 | TGTGCCAGCAGTTACCGGGGGGATGAGCAGTTCTTC | CASSYRGDEQFF
- | TRBJ1-2 | - | TRBV6-1 | TGTGCCAGCAGTTTACAGGGTGGGGCTGGCTACACCTTC | CASSLQGGAGYTF
- | TRBJ2-1 | TRBD2 | TRBV11-1 | TGTGCCAGCAGCTCCCCCGGGGGGTACCTCCAGGTTGAGCAGTTCTTC | CASSSPGGYLQVEQFF
once | TRBJ1-1 | - | TRBV7-9 | TGTGCCACCACATCTGAGGGGGACATAGGCACTGAAGCTTTCTTT | CATTSEGDIGTEAFF
- | TRBJ2-1 | TRBD1 | TRBV7-8 | TGTGCCAGCAGCTACCCTGGGACAGGGGGCAATGAGCAGTTCTTC | CASSYPGTGGNEQFF
- | TRBJ2-1 | TRBD1 | TRBV29-1 | TGCAGCGTTGTATGGGACAGCTCCTACAATGAGCAGTTCTTC | CSVVWDSSYNEQFF
- | TRBJ1-1 | - | TRBV4-2 | TGTGCCAGCAGCCAAGCCTGGGAGCAGGCGAGAGGGACTGAAGCTTTCTTT | CASSQAWEQARGTEAFF
- | TRBJ1-2 | - | TRBV27 | TGTGCCAGCACCGGGGGGGACGGCTACACCTTC | CASTGGDGYTF
- | TRBJ1-1 | - | TRBV9 | TGTGCCAGCACCAAAGGACAGATGAACACTGAAGCTTTCTTT | CASTKGQMNTEAFF
once | TRBJ1-2 | - | TRBV25-1 | TGTGCCAGCAGTGAGGAGGGACTGTATGGCTACACCTTC | CASSEEGLYGYTF
- | TRBJ1-1 | - | TRBV14 | TGTGCCAGCAGCCAAGATTGGCGGGGATCAAACACTGAAGCTTTCTTT | CASSQDWRGSNTEAFF
- | TRBJ2-7 | - | TRBV6-6 | TGTGCCAGCAGTACCGAGCAGGGGCCCTACGAGCAGTACTTC | CASSTEQGPYEQYF
- | TRBJ1-2 | TRBD1 | TRBV15 | TGTGCCACCAGCATACAGGGGCCCTATGGCTACACCTTC | CATSIQGPYGYTF
- | TRBJ1-1 | - | TRBV27 | TGTGCCAGCAGTTCGACGGGGGGTGTCACTGAAGCTTTCTTT | CASSSTGGVTEAFF
- | TRBJ2-5 | TRBD1 | TRBV18 | TGTGCCAGCTCACCACGGACAGGGGGCGCGGAGACCCAGTACTTC | CASSPRTGGAETQYF
- | TRBJ2-6 | - | TRBV5-4 | TGTGCCAGCAGCTTGAACAAGGGGAGGCTGACGGGGGCCAACGTCCTGACTTTC | CASSLNKGRLTGANVLTF
- | TRBJ2-3 | - | TRBV11-2 | TGTGCCAGCAGCTTAGCAGGGGCGGGCACAGATACGCAGTATTTT | CASSLAGAGTDTQYF
- | TRBJ2-3 | TRBD2 | TRBV27 | TGTGCCAGCAGTTCCACCCTCCGGACTAGCGGGGGATCAGATACGCAGTATTTT | CASSSTLRTSGGSDTQYF
- | TRBJ1-2 | TRBD1 | TRBV7-8 | TGTGCCAGCAGTCCGGGACAGGGCAGTGATGGCTACACCTTC | CASSPGQGSDGYTF
- | TRBJ1-2 | - | TRBV14 | TGTGCCAGCAGCCAAGCCTTTACAGGGCTCTATGGCTACACCTTC | CASSQAFTGLYGYTF
- | TRBJ2-1 | - | TRBV14 | TGTGCCAGCAGCCTCAAATGGCAGGGCAACAATGAGCAGTTCTTC | CASSLKWQGNNEQFF
once | TRBJ2-7 | - | TRBV6-6 | TGTGCCAGCAGTTACGCACAGGGTTACGAGCAGTACTTC | CASSYAQGYEQYF
- | TRBJ1-1 | - | TRBV5-5 | TGTGCCAGCAGCTTGTGGACAACCACTGAAGCTTTCTTT | CASSLWTTTEAFF
once | TRBJ1-3 | - | TRBV5-1 | TGCGCCAGCAGCTTGGAAGGGGGAGCTGGAAACACCATATATTTT | CASSLEGGAGNTIYF
- | TRBJ1-2 | - | TRBV29-1 | TGCAGCGTTTCTGCGGCTGGCTATGGCTACACCTTC | CSVSAAGYGYTF
- | TRBJ1-2 | - | TRBV5-6 | TGTGCCAGCAGCTTGAGAGGGTTAACCGCCTATGGCTACACCTTC | CASSLRGLTAYGYTF
- | TRBJ1-2 | TRBD1 | TRBV2 | TGTGCCAGCAGTGGGGTGGACAGGGGAGGTGGCTACACCTTC | CASSGVDRGGGYTF
- | TRBJ2-5 | TRBD1 | TRBV9 | TGTGCCAGCAGCGGGCCGGGACAGGGGGCTGGTGCTGGCGAGACCCAGTACTTC | CASSGPGQGAGAGETQYF